The 27 T cell receptor beta chains below all came from one sample that was sequenced in a study of response to subunit inactivated influenza vaccine. TCRdb redid the calling of the RT-PCR reads with MiXCR, one entry per CDR3 protein. The sample has 650,000 to 800,000 distinct CDR3 sequences, less than 20% seen once. Sample: PBMCs from blood, taken around 5 days after vaccination. These receptors were collected from a man between 50 and 59 years old who received an inactivated influenza vaccine.

The chain has TRBV20-1 and TRBJ2-2; TRBD2 agrees at 9 bases. V trimming: 3 bases; J trimming: 3 bases; junction bases outside the gene matches: 11. The CDR3 covers 17 residues. CDR1 is DFQATT and CDR2 is SNEGSKA in the germline V gene (reference sequence). The CDR3 DNA reads TGCAGTGCTAGCGAATCCGGGACTAGCCGATACACCGGGGAGCTGTTTTTT. Translation: CSASESGTSRYTGELFF.

The rearrangement uses TRBV30 and TRBJ1-6, with TRBD1 matching over 8 bases. Germline V lookup: CDR1 GTSNPN, CDR2 SVGIG (reference sequence). J was trimmed by 3 bases and V by 3 bases; bases with no gene match: 4. The CDR3 extends over 15 amino acids. CDR3 nucleotide sequence: TGTGCCTGGAGGGACAGGGACTTCTATAATTCACCCCTCCACTTT. Its protein product is CAWRDRDFYNSPLHF.

This clonotype was counted only a few times. The V and J genes are TRBV5-1 and TRBJ2-5; 13 bases match TRBD2. Per the germline V gene, CDR1 is SGHRS and CDR2 is YFSETQ. This CDR3 comprises 17 residues. Trimming removed 6 bases from V and 3 bases from J; junction bases left unmatched: 11. CDR3 nucleotide sequence: TGCGCCAGCACCACCGGACCCGGACTAGCGGGAGAAGAGACCCAGTACTTC. Its translation: CASTTGPGLAGEETQYF.

This chain connects TRBV20-1 to TRBJ2-3; maybe TRBD2 (6 bases). V lost 6 bases and J lost 2, with 15 bases in between. Germline CDR1 DFQATT, CDR2 SNEGSKA (reference sequence). CDR3 length: 14 amino acids. Here the CDR3 reads CSARGPGVTDTQYF. The CDR3 nucleotides read TGCAGTGCCCGCGGCCCGGGGGTCACAGATACGCAGTATTTT.

CDR3 in amino acids: CASSTSGDTGELFF. DNA for the CDR3: TGCGCCAGCAGCACGTCAGGGGATACCGGGGAGCTGTTTTTT. This chain joins TRBV5-1 and TRBJ2-2; possible D gene TRBD1, 6 bases. This CDR3 spans 14 amino acids. V was cut by 4 bases and J by 5 bases, with 12 bases left in between. Germline-derived CDR1 and CDR2 are SGHRS and YFSETQ.

This clonotype was seen a handful of times. This chain links TRBV5-1 with TRBJ2-1; unclear D gene. The V end was cut by 8 bases, the J end by 8 bases, with 11 bases between. The V gene's germline CDR1 is SGHRS and CDR2 YFSETQ. The length of the CDR3 is 11 residues. CDR3 sequence (DNA): TGCGCCAGTACCTTCGGAGATGAGCAGTTCTTC. Protein: CASTFGDEQFF.

With regard to this clonotype: The limits of the CDR3 on the DNA are not certain, so only TCRdb's listed CDR3 is given. The chain employs TRBV4-3 and TRBJ1-2. Germline values: CDR1 LGHNA, CDR2 YSLEER. The CDR3 comprises 14 residues, both ends counted. The CDR3: CASSTSWRDYGYTF.

J is TRBJ1-5 and V is TRBV28, with 9 bases lining up with TRBD1. The CDR3 totals 15 residues. The J segment lost 6 bases and the V segment lost 3 bases, leaving 6 bases of the junction unmatched. Germline CDR1 MDHEN, CDR2 SYDVKM. This CDR3 reads CASSFRDRDSQPQHF. DNA for the CDR3: TGTGCCAGCAGTTTCCGGGACAGGGACAGTCAGCCCCAGCATTTT.

This chain links TRBV12-3 or TRBV12-4 with TRBJ1-1; D is undetermined. Trimming took 2 bases from V and 1 from J, leaving 8 bases between them. The CDR3 consists of 14 residues. The chain's CDR3 is CASSLPGKNTEAFF. In DNA, the CDR3 is TGTGCCAGCAGTTTACCGGGCAAGAACACTGAAGCTTTCTTT.

This clonotype was seen a few times. The chain carries TRBV18 and TRBJ1-6; D gene uncertain. Trimming removed 1 base from V and 10 bases from J, with 14 bases in between. The germline V gene has CDR1 KGHSH and CDR2 LQKENI. The CDR3 totals 15 residues. CDR3 sequence (DNA): TGTGCCAGCTCACCACGTAAGGGAGAGGAGTCACCCCTCCACTTT. Protein: CASSPRKGEESPLHF.

V is TRBV6-5 and J is TRBJ1-4, with D tentatively TRBD1 (5 bases). The CDR3 totals 15 residues. Germline loops: CDR1 MNHEY, CDR2 SVGAGI. With 0 bases removed from V and 6 bases from J, the gap between germline ends came to 11 bases. The CDR3 region is CASSYSWGVDEKLFF. The CDR3 nucleotides are TGTGCCAGCAGTTACTCATGGGGGGTGGATGAAAAACTGTTTTTT.

This clonotype occurred many times. Here the CDR3 reads CSVEGTGKGTEAFF. The CDR3 nucleotides are TGCAGCGTTGAGGGGACAGGGAAAGGGACTGAAGCTTTCTTT. This chain uses TRBV29-1 with TRBJ1-1, with 9 bases lining up with TRBD1. CDR3 length: 14 amino acids. Germline CDR1 SQVTM, CDR2 ANQGSEA. V was pared by 3 bases and J by 5 bases, with 7 bases of the junction left unmatched.

This clonotype was detected only a few times. The chain employs TRBV20-1 and TRBJ2-7; no clear D gene. Germline V gene data show CDR1 as DFQATT and CDR2 as SNEGSKA (reference sequence). V was trimmed by 1 base and J by 4 bases, leaving 17 bases between them. This CDR3 is 15 amino acids long. CDR3 sequence reads: CSARGWLSTSYEQYF. The CDR3 DNA reads as TGCAGTGCTAGAGGCTGGCTATCTACCTCATACGAGCAGTACTTC.

The CDR3 region has the DNA TGCGCCAGCAGCTTGACAGTTGGACGTGAAAAACTGTTTTTT. It yields the protein CASSLTVGREKLFF. The V and J genes are TRBV5-1 and TRBJ1-4; D is unresolved. The CDR3 runs to 14 residues. CDR1 is SGHRS and CDR2 is YFSETQ in the germline V gene. V was clipped by 1 base and J by 7 bases, with 11 bases between them. Complete variable domain (other parts from reference TRBV5-1 and TRBJ1-4): KAGVTQTPRYLIKTRGQQVTLSCSPISGHRSVSWYQQTPGQGLQFLFEYFSETQRNKGNFPGRFSGRQFSNSRSEMNVSTLELGDSALYLCASSLTVGREKLFFGSGTQLSVL.

This clonotype was counted ten times or more. The gene calls are TRBV7-2 and TRBJ2-5, with D uncertain. The CDR3 consists of 12 residues. The germline V gene encodes CDR1 SGHTA and CDR2 FQGNSA. Trimming removed 6 bases from V and 2 bases from J, with 7 bases in between. The CDR3 sequence is CASSHGQETQYF. The CDR3 DNA reads TGTGCCAGCAGTCATGGGCAAGAGACCCAGTACTTC.

In this sample, this clonotype turned up many times. Here the CDR3 DNA reads TGTGCCAGCAGTCCGCGGGAGGGGGCTGAGCAGTTCTTC. As protein: CASSPREGAEQFF. The chain uses TRBV12-3 or TRBV12-4 and TRBJ2-1; the match to TRBD2 covers 9 bases. This CDR3 region has 13 residues. Unmatched junction bases numbered 5, after V lost 5 bases and J lost 9 bases.

The chain is built from TRBV10-3 and TRBJ2-3, with 16 bases identical to TRBD2. The germline CDR1 and CDR2 sequences are ENHRY and SYGVKD. Germline trimming cut 6 bases from V and 4 bases from J; bases unmatched to any gene: 13. The CDR3 has 19 amino acids. CDR3 DNA sequence: TGTGCCATCAGGATGGGGCCGGGACTAGCGGGGGGGCGGGCAGATACGCAGTATTTT. It specifies CAIRMGPGLAGGRADTQYF.

The V call is TRBV20-1, the J call TRBJ2-5; D perhaps matches TRBD2 (5 bases). Germline CDR1 and CDR2: DFQATT and SNEGSKA (reference sequence). The CDR3 is 11 amino acids. Between the trimmed V and J ends, which lost 4 bases and 5 bases, there was a span of 8 bases. The CDR3 is CSATWRETQYF. CDR3 sequence (DNA): TGCAGTGCTACTTGGAGGGAGACCCAGTACTTC.

This clonotype has ten or more counts. The rearrangement links TRBV6-1 to TRBJ2-5; 9 positions agree with TRBD2. V lost 6 bases, J lost 2 bases, and 10 bases stayed unmatched. This CDR3 comprises 16 residues. Germline V CDR1 and CDR2: MNHNS, SASEGT. CDR3 amino acids: CASSPLRLAVQETQYF. In nucleotides, the CDR3 is TGTGCCAGCAGCCCTTTACGACTAGCGGTTCAAGAGACCCAGTACTTC.

This rearrangement joins TRBV6-2 or TRBV6-3 to TRBJ2-6; 10 bases align to TRBD1. After removal of 6 bases from V and 2 bases from J, the junction contained 7 bases not matched to a gene. This CDR3 spans 17 amino acids. The V gene's germline CDR1 is MNHEY and CDR2 SVGEGT. CDR3 region: CASRRGQGFTGANVLTF. The CDR3, as DNA: TGTGCCAGCAGAAGGGGACAGGGGTTCACTGGGGCCAACGTCCTGACTTTC.

In nucleotides, the CDR3 is TGCAGCGTTAAAACAGGTAGCAATCAGCCCCAGCATTTT. This translates into CSVKTGSNQPQHF. The J gene is TRBJ1-5, the V gene TRBV29-1; tentatively, D is TRBD1 (5 bases). This CDR3 has 13 amino acids. The V and J ends lost 5 bases and 0 bases respectively, with 8 bases between them. CDR1 and CDR2 from the germline V gene are SQVTM and ANQGSEA.

This clonotype has only a few counts. The rearrangement joins TRBV6-1 to TRBJ1-2; TRBD1 matches at 9 bases. This CDR3 has 17 amino acids. J gave up 3 bases and V 3 bases, and 11 bases lay outside the gene matches. Germline-derived CDR1 and CDR2 are MNHNS and SASEGT. This chain's CDR3 is CASSEGTGFDVDYGYTF. CDR3 nucleotides: TGTGCCAGCAGTGAGGGGACAGGGTTCGACGTTGACTATGGCTACACCTTC.

V usage is TRBV29-1 and J usage is TRBJ2-1; 9 bases are shared with TRBD2. The germline CDR1 and CDR2 sequences are SQVTM and ANQGSEA. This CDR3 spans 14 amino acids. Trimming removed 7 bases from V and 3 bases from J; junction bases left unmatched: 7. The CDR3 region has the DNA TGCAGCGCTTTAGCGGGAGTTTTCTACAATGAGCAGTTCTTC. Protein sequence: CSALAGVFYNEQFF.

This clonotype was observed a handful of times. CDR3 amino acids: CASSYSQGAFGQPQHF. For the CDR3, the DNA is TGTGCCAGCAGTTACAGCCAGGGGGCATTTGGACAGCCCCAGCATTTT. V usage is TRBV6-2 or TRBV6-3 and J usage is TRBJ1-5; 8 nucleotides agree with TRBD1. Germline V gene lookup returns CDR1 MNHEY and CDR2 SVGEGT. Germline trimming cut 2 bases from V and 7 bases from J; bases unmatched to any gene: 10. The CDR3 covers 16 residues.

Comments on this clonotype: Compared with germline, one end of the junction differs, possibly owing to a read error. The J gene is TRBJ1-1, the V gene TRBV2; D gene unclear. The length of the CDR3 is 12 residues. Germline CDR1 is SNHLY and CDR2 is FYNNEI. CDR3 bases: TGTGCAAGCAGGTTCATGAACACTGAAGCTTTCTTT. This sequence encodes CASRFMNTEAFF.

This clonotype was recorded a few times. The chain has TRBV6-5 and TRBJ2-7; a possible D gene is TRBD2 (6 bases). CDR3 size: 15 residues. Germline-derived CDR1 and CDR2 are MNHEY and SVGAGI. Trimming took 0 bases from V and 4 from J, leaving 13 bases between them. CDR3 sequence reads: CASSYSRRESYEQYF. The CDR3 bases are TGTGCCAGCAGTTACTCGAGACGGGAGTCGTACGAGCAGTACTTC.

This clonotype appeared a few times. The chain links TRBV5-5 to TRBJ2-1; 7 bases are a match to TRBD1. V dropped 0 bases and J dropped 2; count of bases not matched to a gene: 2. Germline loops: CDR1 SGHKS, CDR2 YYEKEE (reference sequence). The CDR3 loop spans 15 amino acids. As DNA, the CDR3 is TGTGCCAGCAGCTTGGAGGGGGCGCCCTACAATGAGCAGTTCTTC. Translated: CASSLEGAPYNEQFF.